These 23 T cell receptor beta chains share one sample of origin, sequenced in a study of blood T cell repertoires in COVID-19. The protocol was immunoSEQ multiplex PCR, while the TCRdb copy is restricted to in-frame clones and leaves out a portion. The table records about 130,000 clones, 84% of them present only once. Sequencing used peripheral blood. The receptor source for this set is a woman under 40 who had recovered from COVID-19.

The chain uses TRBV12-3 or TRBV12-4 and TRBJ1-2, with D unresolved. V was shortened by 5 bases and J by 5 bases, with 9 bases between the two germline ends. The CDR3 spans 12 residues. CDR3 bases: TGTGCCAGCAGTCCGGCAGCGTATGGCTACACCTTC. This encodes CASSPAAYGYTF.

The rearrangement uses TRBV19 and TRBJ1-2, with D uncertain. Trimming cost V 7 bases and J 2 bases, with 11 bases left between them. This CDR3 is 13 amino acids long. The germline gives CDR1 LNHDA, CDR2 SQIVND (reference sequence). The CDR3 loop is CASMYAQNYGYTF. CDR3 bases: TGTGCCAGTATGTATGCACAGAACTATGGCTACACCTTC.

The gene calls are TRBV5-1 and TRBJ1-3; the match to TRBD1 covers 8 bases. Unmatched junction bases numbered 2, after V lost 0 bases and J lost 3 bases. Germline CDR1 SGHRS, CDR2 YFSETQ. The length of the CDR3 is 15 residues. CDR3 nucleotides: TGCGCCAGCAGCTTGGACAGGGGGTTTGGAAACACCATATATTTT. Its translation is CASSLDRGFGNTIYF. The variable domain in full, completed from reference TRBV5-1 and TRBJ1-3, reads KAGVTQTPRYLIKTRGQQVTLSCSPISGHRSVSWYQQTPGQGLQFLFEYFSETQRNKGNFPGRFSGRQFSNSRSEMNVSTLELGDSALYLCASSLDRGFGNTIYFGEGSWLTVV.

This clone came up once. The V gene is TRBV28, the J gene TRBJ1-6, with 7 bases fitting TRBD1. Germline-derived CDR1 and CDR2 are MDHEN and SYDVKM. V lost 6 bases and J lost 9; bases outside the gene matches: 5. The CDR3 contains 13 residues. The CDR3 sequence: CASSLDRASPLHF. Here the CDR3 DNA reads TGTGCCAGCAGCTTAGACAGGGCTTCACCCCTCCACTTT.

V and J are TRBV10-2 and TRBJ1-5; D is ambiguous. Germline V lookup: CDR1 WSHSY, CDR2 SAAADI. This CDR3 is built from 14 residues. Trimming took off 8 bases at V and 3 bases at J, with 14 bases between the two ends. CDR3 DNA sequence: TGCGCCAGCGGAGGAGTAGGGCCCAATCAGCCCCAGCATTTT. This encodes CASGGVGPNQPQHF.

The V gene is TRBV10-2, the J gene TRBJ1-5; possible D gene TRBD1, 6 bases. V was pared by 4 bases and J by 0 bases, with 10 bases between. CDR1 and CDR2 (germline): WSHSY, SAAADI. The CDR3 sequence is 15 residues long. CDR3: CASSGGGSSNQPQHF. The CDR3 DNA sequence: TGCGCCAGCAGTGGAGGGGGTTCTAGCAATCAGCCCCAGCATTTT.

This rearrangement joins TRBV6-5 to TRBJ1-5, with 8 bases fitting TRBD1. Germline V gene sequence: CDR1 MNHEY, CDR2 SVGAGI. The ends lost 5 bases at V and 3 bases at J; junction bases unmatched: 6. The CDR3 covers 15 residues. The CDR3 here is CASSNGQGPNQPQHF. DNA of the CDR3: TGTGCCAGCAGTAACGGACAGGGCCCCAATCAGCCCCAGCATTTT.

The chain is built from TRBV18 and TRBJ1-1; maybe TRBD1 (6 bases). Germline assignment: CDR1 KGHSH and CDR2 LQKENI. This CDR3 is built from 14 residues. Trimming pared 3 bases from V and 3 bases from J, leaving 11 bases between. The CDR3 region has the DNA TGTGCCAGCTCACCCAAGGACAGCGACACTGAAGCTTTCTTT. This gives the protein CASSPKDSDTEAFF.

The V gene is TRBV7-9, the J gene TRBJ2-3; TRBD1 aligns across 8 bases. V was pared by 5 bases and J by 2 bases, with 9 bases of the junction left unmatched. This CDR3 is built from 16 residues. Looked up from germline, CDR1 is SEHNR and CDR2 is FQNEAQ (reference sequence). The chain's CDR3 is CASSQQQGESTDTQYF. CDR3 bases: TGTGCCAGCAGCCAACAACAGGGGGAATCCACAGATACGCAGTATTTT. Full variable domain (outside the CDR3, taken from reference TRBV7-9 and TRBJ2-3): DTGVSQNPRHKITKRGQNVTFRCDPISEHNRLYWYRQTLGQGPEFLTYFQNEAQLEKSRLLSDRFSAERPKGSFSTLEIQRTEQGDSAMYLCASSQQQGESTDTQYFGPGTRLTVL.

This rearrangement joins TRBV28 to TRBJ1-2; D ambiguous. This CDR3 comprises 12 residues. Germline V gene data show CDR1 as MDHEN and CDR2 as SYDVKM. Trimming took off 5 bases at V and 7 bases at J, with 11 bases between the two ends. The CDR3 loop is CASSTVVSGYTF. The DNA of the CDR3 is TGTGCCAGCAGTACAGTCGTGAGTGGCTACACCTTC.

This chain uses TRBV5-6 with TRBJ2-7; 8 bases agree with TRBD1. V trimming: 0 bases; J trimming: 0 bases; junction bases outside the gene matches: 5. Germline CDR1 and CDR2: SGHDT and YYEEEE. The CDR3 extends over 16 amino acids. The CDR3 DNA reads TGTGCCAGCAGCTTGGACAGGGGGAAACTCTCCTACGAGCAGTACTTC. Protein product: CASSLDRGKLSYEQYF.

The chain recombines TRBV11-2 with TRBJ2-3; 11 positions match TRBD2. Trimming removed 5 bases from V and 1 base from J; junction bases left unmatched: 2. CDR1 is SGHAT and CDR2 is FQNNGV in the germline V gene. The CDR3 covers 15 residues. CDR3 in amino acids: CASSILAGGTDTQYF. The DNA of the CDR3 is TGTGCCAGCAGCATACTAGCGGGGGGCACAGATACGCAGTATTTT. Complete variable domain (other parts from reference TRBV11-2 and TRBJ2-3): EAGVAQSPRYKIIEKRQSVAFWCNPISGHATLYWYQQILGQGPKLLIQFQNNGVVDDSQLPKDRFSAERLKGVDSTLKIQPAKLEDSAVYLCASSILAGGTDTQYFGPGTRLTVL.

V gene TRBV24-1 combines with J gene TRBJ2-2, with D hard to call. The CDR3 totals 12 residues. Germline V gene sequence: CDR1 KGHDR, CDR2 SFDVKD. Deletions cut 1 base from V and 7 bases from J, with 3 bases between. CDR3: CATSDFLGELFF. The CDR3 DNA sequence: TGTGCCACCAGTGATTTTCTCGGGGAGCTGTTTTTT.

In this sample, this clone turned up a few times. The chain joins TRBV4-1 to TRBJ1-2, with D unclear. The CDR3 has 15 amino acids. Germline CDR1 is MGHRA and CDR2 is YSYEKL. The V end lost 2 bases, the J end lost 8 bases, and 18 bases lay between the germline ends. The CDR3 DNA follows: TGCGCCAGCAGCCAACCGCGGCAGTTGAATCGGGGCTACACCTTC. The encoded protein is CASSQPRQLNRGYTF.

CDR3: CASSSVTPPEQYF. The CDR3 DNA is TGTGCCAGCAGTTCAGTAACACCCCCCGAGCAGTACTTC. This rearrangement joins TRBV28 to TRBJ2-7; no firm D call. The CDR3 length is 13 residues. The V gene lost 4 bases and the J gene lost 6 bases, with 13 bases spanning the gap. Looked up from germline, CDR1 is MDHEN and CDR2 is SYDVKM.

The chain has TRBV6-6 and TRBJ2-7; D is possibly TRBD2 (5 bases). Germline assignment: CDR1 MNHNY and CDR2 SVGAGI (reference sequence). The V gene lost 2 bases and the J gene lost 3 bases, with 11 bases spanning the gap. CDR3 size: 14 residues. The CDR3 sequence is CASSYGRGNYEQYF. The CDR3, as DNA: TGTGCCAGCAGTTACGGGAGAGGGAACTACGAGCAGTACTTC.

The J gene is TRBJ1-6, the V gene TRBV9; no reliable D call. V was cut by 2 bases and J by 11 bases, with 14 bases left in between. The length of the CDR3 is 14 residues. Looked up from germline, CDR1 is SGDLS and CDR2 is YYNGEE. Here the CDR3 reads CASSVTPERAPLHF. CDR3 nucleotides: TGTGCCAGCAGCGTCACACCGGAGCGGGCACCCCTCCACTTT.

This clone was seen only once. This chain links TRBV10-1 with TRBJ2-2; 11 bases are a match to TRBD2. Trimming cost V 4 bases and J 4 bases; bases outside gene matches: 2. The CDR3 contains 15 residues. Germline lookup yields CDR1 WNHNN and CDR2 SYGVQD (reference sequence). The CDR3 coding sequence is TGCGCCAGCAGTGGGACTAGCGGGTTCACCGGGGAGCTGTTTTTT. Protein: CASSGTSGFTGELFF.

This chain uses TRBV4-2 with TRBJ2-7; D is perhaps TRBD1 (6 bases). This CDR3 is built from 18 residues. Between the trimmed V and J ends, which lost 0 bases and 3 bases, there was a span of 21 bases. Germline V gives CDR1 LGHNA, CDR2 YNFKEQ. Here the CDR3 reads CASSQEVGNRANYYEQYF. In DNA form, the CDR3 reads TGTGCCAGCAGCCAAGAAGTTGGGAACAGGGCGAATTACTACGAGCAGTACTTC.

V usage is TRBV12-3 or TRBV12-4 and J usage is TRBJ1-2, with 7 bases lining up with TRBD1. The CDR3 length is 13 residues. J was trimmed by 7 bases and V by 4 bases; bases with no gene match: 6. CDR3 amino acids: CASSYNRGLGYTF. CDR3 DNA: TGTGCCAGCAGTTACAACAGGGGTCTTGGCTACACCTTC.

This rearrangement joins TRBV2 to TRBJ2-1; 9 nucleotides line up with TRBD2. Germline V gives CDR1 SNHLY, CDR2 FYNNEI. The CDR3 is made up of 14 amino acids. After removal of 6 bases from V and 9 bases from J, the junction contained 9 bases not matched to a gene. This chain's CDR3 is CASRAGGPITEQFF. CDR3 nucleotides: TGTGCCAGCAGGGCGGGGGGGCCGATTACTGAGCAGTTCTTC.

The chain carries TRBV7-9 and TRBJ2-1; the D gene is possibly TRBD2 (6 bases). CDR3 length: 16 amino acids. From germline, CDR1 is SEHNR and CDR2 FQNEAQ (reference sequence). Trimming cost V 1 base and J 4 bases, with 14 bases left between them. DNA for the CDR3: TGTGCCAGCAGCTTAGTTAGCGGTACCTTTTACAATGAGCAGTTCTTC. Translation: CASSLVSGTFYNEQFF.

The V gene is TRBV3-1 (or the pseudogene TRBV3-2), the J gene TRBJ2-1; D gene uncertain. The germline V gene has CDR1 LGHDT and CDR2 YNNKEL (reference sequence). The V end lost 6 bases, the J end lost 10 bases, and 16 bases lay between the germline ends. This CDR3 is 13 amino acids long. CDR3 loop: CASRMTQRWEQFF. CDR3 sequence (DNA): TGTGCCAGCAGGATGACTCAGCGCTGGGAGCAGTTCTTC.